Listed below are T cell receptor beta chains from one sample, sequenced in a study of blood T cell repertoires in COVID-19. Generated by immunoSEQ multiplex PCR, the TCRdb table keeps only in-frame clones and is missing some. The sample shows more than 85,000 clones, 70% to 90% of them seen only once. The sequenced sample consisted of peripheral blood. The receptors stem from a man between 65 and 85 years old with acute or convalescent COVID-19. Both conserved end residues are part of each CDR3. The D gene is left open where the match is weak.

>17|TRBV9|TRBD2
CASSVAHSGVGQETQYF
>15|TRBV2|NA
CASSANLQLNTEAFF
>18|TRBV5-8|TRBD1
CASSSWTGDVLAKNIQYF
>15|TRBV29-1|TRBD2
CSVEDYRTSTGELFF
>15|TRBV28|TRBD1
CASRENGQGKGEQYF
>15|TRBV9|NA
CASSVEEQRLYGYTF
>14|TRBV28|TRBD1
CASRTQGAYPAHTF
>15|TRBV6-5|TRBD1
CASSYGQGADSPLHF
>15|TRBV10-2|NA
CANTPWIGGNQPQHF
>11|TRBV2|NA
CASSGQFEQYF
>15|TRBV5-5|NA
CASSLVRDSNQPQHF
>15|TRBV10-2|NA
CASSESGRAHQPQHF
>16|TRBV18|NA
CASSPQGINGEVGYTF
>14|TRBV6-4|NA
CASSENLGNQPQHF
>13|TRBV7-9|NA
CASSLGGAGELFF
>15|TRBV7-9|TRBD2
CASSARGGDTDTQYF
>14|TRBV5-6|NA
CASSSTGSGQPQHF
>16|TRBV11-2|NA
CASSLRGSTYNSPLHF
>14|TRBV7-9|NA
CASSWLAGSEKLFF
>15|TRBV6-1|NA
CASSDSRQHNTEAFF
>16|TRBV6-4|TRBD1
CASSDSTGGYNYGYTF
>16|TRBV3-1/TRBV3-2|NA
CASSQVDRTSTDTQYF
>13|TRBV27|NA
CASSLSVRQPQHF
>14|TRBV6-1|NA
CASSELTGADTQYF
>15|TRBV11-2|NA
CASSFETVPNSPLHF
>14|TRBV11-2|TRBD2
CASSASSGDYEQYF
>13|TRBV13|NA
CASSLSSGHEQFF
>16|TRBV28|TRBD1
CASSLLGTGFYNEQFF
>15|TRBV19|NA
CASSIDYDRYQPQHF
>13|TRBV30|NA
CAWRGSGNTEAFF
>18|TRBV4-1|TRBD1
CASSQEGSQGALFNEQFF
>18|TRBV19|TRBD1
CASSITPTGTGTSYEQYF
>15|TRBV5-4|TRBD1
CASSYDRGQTYEQYF
>12|TRBV3-1/TRBV3-2|NA
CASSQLESAQYF
>14|TRBV5-4|TRBD1
CASRRTTGPNGYTF
>14|TRBV5-6|TRBD1
CASSFGTGLHEQYF
>15|TRBV5-6|TRBD2
CASSFGLAVTDTQYF
>15|TRBV5-1|NA
CASSLETNRASPLHF
>12|TRBV27|NA
CASSRINQPQHF
>15|TRBV6-5|TRBD1
CASSPDRASGNTIYF
>17|TRBV2|TRBD2
CASSDLSGGQGADTQYF
>14|TRBV2|NA
CASAVESGRTEAFF
>14|TRBV6-5|NA
CASSTGGRIYGYTF
>14|TRBV2|TRBD1
CASQDRKNTGELFF
>17|TRBV2|TRBD2
CASSEIWTSGGEETQYF
>12|TRBV28|NA
CASSWDGLEAFF
>14|TRBV10-3|NA
CAIQAGARSYEQYF
>14|TRBV5-4|NA
CASSPTASTDTQYF
>15|TRBV6-4|TRBD1
CASSAGTGANTEAFF
>16|TRBV2|TRBD2
CASSVPSSGGTETQYF